This T cell receptor (beta chain) originates from a study of CD8 T cells in Susac syndrome. Random-hexamer reverse transcription was applied to roughly 0.5 to 1 ug RNA. With immunoSEQ multiplex PCR, TCR beta CDR3 was amplified across 54 Vbeta and 13 Jbeta. TCRdb itself ran the immunoSEQ multiplex PCR reads through MiXCR, one entry per CDR3 protein. The sample has 180,000 or so distinct CDR3 sequences, approximately 96% seen once. The germline V gene has CDR1 SNHLY and CDR2 FYNNEI. The CDR3 is 15 residues long. Trimming removed 4 bases from V and 2 bases from J, with 11 bases in between. The study sequenced TCR beta in blood CD8+ and CD4+ T cells. Relapsing-remitting disease, either stable or active, was present in the multiple sclerosis controls, who were treatment-naive patients. The TEMRA cells underwent FACS enrichment, while the CD8+ and CD4+ T cells underwent negative isolation.

The clonotype originates from a human donor with multiple sclerosis. V and J are TRBV2 and TRBJ2-2; D assignment may be TRBD1 or TRBD2 (5 bases each). The sequenced sample consisted of CD4+ T cells from PBMCs. The CDR3 DNA sequence: TGTGCCAGCAGTGCCGGGGCAGTTAACACCGGGGAGCTGTTTTTT. Amino acid sequence: CASSAGAVNTGELFF.